Shown below are 18 T cell receptor beta chains from a single sample sequenced in a study of spatial heterogeneity in lung cancer. As for time point: sample taken at primary tumor resection. Whole RNA came from tumor, nontumor lung or frozen PBMC and was sequenced without being sorted. TCRdb redid the calling of the 5' RACE reads with MiXCR, one entry per CDR3 protein. This table has tens of thousands of distinct CDR3 sequences, roughly 7% appearing once. The sequencing here drew on PBMCs, taken at surgery. These receptors were collected from a female donor with early-stage non-small cell lung cancer.

This clonotype was counted ten times or more. V gene TRBV6-2 or TRBV6-3 combines with J gene TRBJ2-5; D is uncertain. The germline V and J ends were trimmed by 5 bases and 4 bases, with 8 bases remaining between them. Per the germline V gene, CDR1 is MNHEY and CDR2 is SVGEGT. This CDR3 region has 12 residues. DNA for the CDR3: TGTGCCAGCAGTCCCCGGCGAGAGACCCAGTACTTC. Encoded protein: CASSPRRETQYF.

This clonotype was recorded at least ten times. This chain links TRBV30 with TRBJ2-3; D tentatively reads TRBD1 or TRBD2 (5 bases each). CDR3 length: 12 residues. V lost 2 bases and J lost 7, with 10 bases in between. The germline V gene encodes CDR1 GTSNPN and CDR2 SVGIG (reference sequence). The CDR3, as DNA: TGTGCCTGGAGTCATGAGGGGTATACGCAGTATTTT. Translation: CAWSHEGYTQYF. The entire variable domain, with the rest obtained from reference TRBV30 and TRBJ2-3, is as follows: SQTIHQWPATLVQPVGSPLSLECTVEGTSNPNLYWYRQAAGRGLQLLFYSVGIGQISSEVPQNLSASRPQDRQFILSSKKLLLSDSGFYLCAWSHEGYTQYFGPGTRLTVL.

The rearrangement uses TRBV6-1 and TRBJ2-7; 10 bases line up with TRBD1. Germline CDR1 reads MNHNS; CDR2 reads SASEGT. V was pared by 4 bases and J by 6 bases, with 3 bases of the junction left unmatched. The CDR3 contains 13 residues. The CDR3 protein is CASSVDRGREQYF. The CDR3 region has the DNA TGTGCCAGCAGTGTAGACAGGGGGCGCGAGCAGTACTTC.

This clonotype was detected ten times or more. This chain links TRBV6-5 with TRBJ2-7; tentatively, D is TRBD1 (5 bases). The CDR3 is made up of 13 amino acids. V lost 5 bases, J lost 3 bases, and 11 bases lay in between. The V gene's germline CDR1 is MNHEY and CDR2 SVGAGI. CDR3 protein: CASSQDTVYEQYF. CDR3 DNA sequence: TGTGCCAGCAGTCAGGACACAGTCTACGAGCAGTACTTC.

This clonotype was counted many times. This chain connects TRBV29-1 to TRBJ1-1, with TRBD1 identical over 9 bases. In germline, CDR1 is SQVTM, CDR2 ANQGSEA. The CDR3 length is 12 residues. V trimming: 7 bases; J trimming: 1 base; junction bases outside the gene matches: 1. The DNA of the CDR3 is TGCAGCGGGGGACAGGGGAACACTGAAGCTTTCTTT. Amino acid sequence: CSGGQGNTEAFF.

This clonotype was seen repeatedly, ten times or more. The rearrangement joins TRBV6-1 to TRBJ2-3; 11 bases map to TRBD2. Germline trimming cut 5 bases from V and 2 bases from J; bases unmatched to any gene: 3. The CDR3 runs 15 residues. From germline, CDR1 is MNHNS and CDR2 SASEGT. The CDR3 loop reads CASSLLAGATDTQYF. The CDR3 DNA follows: TGTGCCAGCAGTCTACTAGCGGGGGCCACAGATACGCAGTATTTT.

This clonotype was observed many times. V and J are TRBV20-1 and TRBJ2-7; no clear D gene. The germline CDR1 and CDR2 sequences are DFQATT and SNEGSKA (reference sequence). V was cut by 0 bases and J by 5 bases, with 11 bases left in between. This CDR3 contains 13 residues. The CDR3 protein is CSARDGTVDEQYF. The CDR3 nucleotides are TGCAGTGCTAGAGATGGTACGGTCGACGAGCAGTACTTC.

There are many counts of this clonotype. DNA for the CDR3: TGTGCCAGCAGCGCTCAAGATCCGGGACGTCTTTTTATGAACACTGAAGCTTTCTTT. Translation: CASSAQDPGRLFMNTEAFF. The chain is built from TRBV12-3 or TRBV12-4 and TRBJ1-1, with D maybe TRBD1 (5 bases). This CDR3 is built from 19 residues. V shed 6 bases and J shed 0 bases, with 26 bases lying between them.

The chain recombines TRBV6-6 with TRBJ1-2, with TRBD1 matching 7 bases. Germline assignment: CDR1 MNHNY and CDR2 SVGAGI (reference sequence). The CDR3 has 11 residues. V trimming: 7 bases; J trimming: 6 bases; junction bases outside the gene matches: 2. The chain's CDR3 is CASTGGNGYTF. Written as DNA, the CDR3 is TGTGCCAGCACAGGGGGGAATGGCTACACCTTC.

This clonotype showed up many times. This chain joins TRBV5-6 and TRBJ2-3, with 12 bases lining up with TRBD1. Germline values: CDR1 SGHDT, CDR2 YYEEEE. The CDR3 consists of 15 residues. The J segment lost 5 bases and the V segment lost 4 bases, leaving 5 bases of the junction unmatched. The CDR3 spells CASSPGTGGGDTQYF. CDR3 DNA: TGTGCCAGCAGCCCCGGGACAGGGGGCGGAGATACGCAGTATTTT.

CDR3 sequence reads: CASSSSGSLTDTQYF. The CDR3 region has the DNA TGTGCCAGCAGTTCGTCGGGCAGCCTCACAGATACGCAGTATTTT. V gene TRBV7-6 combines with J gene TRBJ2-3; D call uncertain. The CDR3 runs 15 residues. Germline lookup yields CDR1 SGHVS and CDR2 FNYEAQ. Trimming shortened V by 6 bases and J by 2 bases, and 15 bases separated the two germline ends.

This clonotype was detected many times. This chain connects TRBV7-3 to TRBJ2-2, with 8 bases matching TRBD2. The germline gives CDR1 SGHTA, CDR2 FQGTGA. The CDR3 totals 18 residues. V shed 0 bases, J shed 3 bases, and the junction held 9 bases outside the gene matches. The CDR3 reads CASSLTASGGRDTGELFF. CDR3 sequence (DNA): TGTGCCAGCAGCTTAACGGCCAGCGGGGGTAGAGACACCGGGGAGCTGTTTTTT.

The V and J genes are TRBV2 and TRBJ2-5, with TRBD1 matching 8 bases. V lost 4 bases and J lost 4; bases outside the gene matches: 5. The germline V gene has CDR1 SNHLY and CDR2 FYNNEI. CDR3 length: 14 residues. CDR3 sequence (DNA): TGTGCCAGCAGTGCCAGGGGGCTTAGAGAGACCCAGTACTTC. This gives the protein CASSARGLRETQYF.

This clonotype was seen many times. The chain couples TRBV29-1 to TRBJ2-3; a weak D match, TRBD2 (5 bases). V was pared by 7 bases and J by 5 bases, with 16 bases between. The CDR3 contains 13 residues. CDR1 SQVTM and CDR2 ANQGSEA come from the germline V gene. CDR3 bases: TGCAGCGCTGACCCATCCCGGGGAGATACGCAGTATTTT. It specifies CSADPSRGDTQYF.

V usage is TRBV7-7 and J usage is TRBJ2-5; TRBD1 might be the D (6 bases). Germline CDR1 is SSHAT and CDR2 is FNYEAQ (reference sequence). This CDR3 comprises 14 residues. The V end was cut by 5 bases, the J end by 5 bases, with 15 bases between. The CDR3 loop is CASSRDRFRETQYF. CDR3 in DNA: TGTGCCAGCAGCCGCGACAGGTTCCGGGAGACCCAGTACTTC.

This clonotype showed up just a few times. The chain has TRBV24-1 and TRBJ2-2, with D possibly matching TRBD2 (6 bases). The V and J ends lost 7 bases and 5 bases respectively, with 10 bases between them. The CDR3 covers 13 residues. CDR1 and CDR2 from the germline V gene are KGHDR and SFDVKD. CDR3 coding DNA: TGTGCCACCAGCCCCGGAGGGACCGGGGAGCTGTTTTTT. Its protein product is CATSPGGTGELFF.

Concerning this clonotype: This may be a read error: a much more frequent sequence differs by one nucleotide. This chain joins TRBV3-1 and TRBJ2-1; D possibly uses TRBD1 or TRBD2 (6 bases each). CDR1 LGHDT and CDR2 YNNKEL come from the germline V gene (reference sequence). The CDR3 consists of 12 residues. The DNA for the CDR3 is TGTGCCAGCAACCAAAACAGGGAGGTTCAGTTCTTC. It encodes CASNQNREVQFF.

This rearrangement joins TRBV12-3 or TRBV12-4 to TRBJ1-6; D might be TRBD1 (6 bases). Trimming cost V 1 base and J 7 bases, with 11 bases left between them. The CDR3 is 15 amino acids. CDR3 nucleotide sequence: TGTGCCAGCAGTTTAGGATTAAGGGGGAATTCACCCCTCCACTTT. Protein: CASSLGLRGNSPLHF.